The 21 T cell receptor beta chains presented below share a single source sample, sequenced in a study of regulatory T cells in long-lasting Graves disease (dated by TCRdb to the early 2020s). Read against the paper, the sample's time point label means: newly diagnosed GD, antithyroid drugs for less than 3 months. For both TCR sequencing and RNA sequencing, RNA was extracted from PBMCs in TRIzol. Libraries were made using multiplex PCR. The data were produced on an Illumina HiSeq 4000. To build TCR beta libraries, CDR3 regions were amplified by Arm-PCR using iRepertoire HTBI primers. Starting from the raw public reads, TCRdb applied fastp trimming at Q25, assembled clones with MiXCR and retained in-frame beta chains. For every CDR3 protein sequence, its rows merge into one entry that carries the most common genes and DNA. This sample lists roughly 400,000 distinct CDR3 sequences; about a sixth were detected once. Roughly 23% of the sample is taken by the ten largest.

These data were also reused for a study on T cells in Graves' hyperthyroidism and ophthalmopathy.

The specimen was peripheral blood mononuclear cells (PBMCs), collected at new diagnosis, from a patient treated with antithyroid drugs. The source of these receptors is a woman aged 18 to 35 with Graves disease. Donor details come from another sample of the same person, matched by shared clones.

The chain carries TRBV5-1 and TRBJ2-7; 7 bases map to TRBD2. The CDR3 contains 15 residues. Germline V lookup: CDR1 SGHRS, CDR2 YFSETQ. Trimming removed 6 bases from V and 7 bases from J; junction bases left unmatched: 16. In DNA form, the CDR3 reads TGCGCCAGCACGACCCTACGACTAGCAGATAATGAGCAGTACTTC. This encodes CASTTLRLADNEQYF.

The rearrangement joins TRBV20-1 to TRBJ2-5; possibly TRBD1 for D (6 bases). The V gene's germline CDR1 is DFQATT and CDR2 SNEGSKA (reference sequence). Trimming shortened V by 0 bases and J by 2 bases, and 13 bases separated the two germline ends. This CDR3 spans 15 amino acids. DNA for the CDR3: TGCAGTGCTAGAGATTTCAGGGGTGTTCAAGAGACCCAGTACTTC. Amino acid sequence: CSARDFRGVQETQYF.

This clonotype was observed many times. The V and J genes are TRBV11-1 and TRBJ2-1; D might be TRBD1 (6 bases). Germline CDR1 reads SGHAT; CDR2 reads FQDESV (reference sequence). The V gene lost 5 bases and the J gene lost 0 bases, with 8 bases spanning the gap. The CDR3 sequence is 14 residues long. CDR3 protein: CASSIQGSYNEQFF. CDR3 DNA sequence: TGTGCCAGCAGCATACAGGGCTCCTACAATGAGCAGTTCTTC.

This clonotype was recorded at least ten times. The V and J genes are TRBV24-1 and TRBJ2-5, with D possibly called TRBD1 or TRBD2 (5 bases each). The CDR3 has 14 amino acids. Trimming pared 3 bases from V and 8 bases from J, leaving 15 bases between. Germline V gene data show CDR1 as KGHDR and CDR2 as SFDVKD. The chain's CDR3 is CATSDAGTKRTQYF. Here the CDR3 DNA reads TGTGCCACCAGTGATGCCGGGACGAAGAGAACCCAGTACTTC.

The CDR3 DNA follows: TGCAGCGTCGAAAGACAGAGGACTGAAGCTTTCTTT. Its translation is CSVERQRTEAFF. J is TRBJ1-1 and V is TRBV29-1; a possible D gene is TRBD1 (5 bases). V was shortened by 6 bases and J by 5 bases, with 13 bases between the two germline ends. The V gene's germline CDR1 is SQVTM and CDR2 ANQGSEA. The CDR3 has 12 residues.

The rearrangement links TRBV12-3 or TRBV12-4 to TRBJ2-6; 10 bases agree with TRBD2. After removal of 3 bases from V and 4 bases from J, the junction contained 6 bases not matched to a gene. The CDR3 loop spans 17 amino acids. CDR3 amino acids: CASSFPSGRSGANVLTF. The CDR3 coding sequence is TGTGCCAGCAGTTTCCCTAGCGGGAGATCCGGGGCCAACGTCCTGACTTTC.

This clonotype was seen at least ten times. The genes are TRBV11-2 and TRBJ2-7; maybe TRBD2 (5 bases). Germline CDR1 SGHAT, CDR2 FQNNGV. V was clipped by 1 base and J by 4 bases, with 17 bases between them. This CDR3 has 16 amino acids. The CDR3 coding sequence is TGTGCCAGCAGCTTAGGCGGGCCCCCATCCGCTTACGAGCAGTACTTC. This translates into CASSLGGPPSAYEQYF.

This clonotype was observed a few times. The chain combines TRBV15 with TRBJ2-1, with TRBD2 matching over 8 bases. The length of the CDR3 is 13 residues. The V segment lost 4 bases and the J segment 7 bases; nucleotides outside the gene matches: 3. Germline loops: CDR1 LNHNV, CDR2 YYDKDF (reference sequence). The CDR3 sequence is CATSKGTRNEQFF. The CDR3 nucleotides read TGTGCCACCAGCAAAGGGACTAGGAATGAGCAGTTCTTC. The complete variable domain, with remaining parts taken from reference TRBV15 and TRBJ2-1, reads DAMVIQNPRYQVTQFGKPVTLSCSQTLNHNVMYWYQQKSSQAPKLLFHYYDKDFNNEADTPDNFQSRRPNTSFCFLDIRSPGLGDTAMYLCATSKGTRNEQFFGPGTRLTVL.

This clonotype came up many times. This chain uses TRBV28 with TRBJ2-7; no clear D. The CDR3 extends over 12 amino acids. CDR1 is MDHEN and CDR2 is SYDVKM in the germline V gene. The V end was cut by 11 bases, the J end by 6 bases, with 17 bases between. The CDR3 reads CAVNPLSGEQYF. In nucleotides, the CDR3 is TGTGCCGTAAACCCCCTTTCTGGCGAGCAGTACTTC.

To note about this clonotype: A much larger clone differs by one base, so this may be a read error. This sequence joins TRBV20-1 and TRBJ2-1, with TRBD2 identical over 7 bases. The CDR3 loop spans 16 amino acids. Trimming cost V 1 base and J 6 bases; bases outside gene matches: 12. CDR1 is DFQATT, CDR2 SNEGSKA, per germline (reference sequence). The CDR3 protein is CSARGEGGDIANEQFF. The CDR3 nucleotides are TGCAGTGCTAGAGGGGAGGGCGGGGATATCGCCAATGAGCAGTTCTTC.

There are a few counts of this clonotype. V and J are TRBV19 and TRBJ2-7; maybe TRBD2 (6 bases). Between the trimmed V and J ends, which lost 6 bases and 2 bases, there was a span of 14 bases. The CDR3 covers 14 residues. Germline V gene sequence: CDR1 LNHDA, CDR2 SQIVND (reference sequence). CDR3 sequence (DNA): TGTGCCAGTAGCCCCGTAGCGGCAGCCTACGAGCAGTACTTC. Translating gives CASSPVAAAYEQYF. The whole variable domain, filled in from reference TRBV19 and TRBJ2-7, reads DGGITQSPKYLFRKEGQNVTLSCEQNLNHDAMYWYRQDPGQGLRLIYYSQIVNDFQKGDIAEGYSVSREKKESFPLTVTSAQKNPTAFYLCASSPVAAAYEQYFGPGTRLTVT.

This clonotype has only a few counts. V and J are TRBV6-2 or TRBV6-3 and TRBJ2-1; 8 nucleotides align to TRBD2. J lost 2 bases, V lost 6 bases, and 3 bases had no gene match. The length of the CDR3 is 14 residues. The germline gives CDR1 MNHEY, CDR2 SVGEGT. CDR3 DNA: TGTGCCAGCAGGCCCGGGAGGGCCTACAATGAGCAGTTCTTC. Its protein is CASRPGRAYNEQFF.

About this clonotype itself: No conserved phenylalanine or tryptophan is present at the end of the CDR3, so a read error is the likely explanation. The DNA is left out, because the CDR3 cannot be placed on it with certainty; the CDR3 is given as TCRdb lists it. The chain employs TRBV7-9 and TRBJ2-2; the table calls TRBD1, which could not be checked here. CDR1 is SEHNR and CDR2 is FQNEAQ in the germline V gene (reference sequence). The CDR3 numbers 17 amino acids, ends counted. The chain's CDR3 is CASSTPPGQGNTGEVFL.

This clonotype has a count of ten or more. This chain joins TRBV7-2 and TRBJ2-5; no firm D call. Germline CDR1 and CDR2: SGHTA and FQGNSA. This CDR3 has 14 residues. V was cut by 1 base and J by 5 bases, with 11 bases left in between. In DNA, the CDR3 is TGTGCCAGCAGCTTAGGGAGCGTATCGGAGACCCAGTACTTC. Its translation: CASSLGSVSETQYF.

In its sample, this clonotype was seen many times. This chain links TRBV5-1 with TRBJ2-1; 12 positions match TRBD2. The germline gives CDR1 SGHRS, CDR2 YFSETQ. This CDR3 region has 15 residues. V lost 8 bases, J lost 4 bases, and 7 bases stayed unmatched. The CDR3: CASHVLAGGYNEQFF. In DNA form, the CDR3 reads TGCGCCAGTCATGTTCTAGCGGGAGGGTACAATGAGCAGTTCTTC.

The chain couples TRBV5-6 to TRBJ1-4; unclear D gene. Trimming pared 2 bases from V and 7 bases from J, leaving 9 bases between. This CDR3 contains 13 residues. Germline V gene lookup returns CDR1 SGHDT and CDR2 YYEEEE. CDR3 nucleotides: TGTGCCAGCAGCTTCTTGGAGGGTGAAAAACTGTTTTTT. Its translation is CASSFLEGEKLFF.

This sequence joins TRBV27 and TRBJ1-1, with D unclear. From germline, CDR1 is MNHEY and CDR2 SMNVEV (reference sequence). The CDR3 contains 14 residues. The V end was cut by 3 bases, the J end by 0 bases, with 8 bases between. CDR3 sequence: CASSLKGLNTEAFF. For the CDR3, the DNA is TGTGCCAGCAGTTTGAAAGGTCTGAACACTGAAGCTTTCTTT.

This clonotype has a count of ten or more. The chain recombines TRBV3-1 with TRBJ2-5, with 14 bases lining up with TRBD2. This CDR3 has 18 amino acids. V trimming: 1 base; J trimming: 4 bases; junction bases outside the gene matches: 8. CDR1 and CDR2 from the germline V gene are LGHDT and YNNKEL (reference sequence). The chain's CDR3 is CASSQAPRGTSGRETQYF. In DNA form, the CDR3 reads TGTGCCAGCAGCCAAGCCCCCCGGGGGACTAGCGGGAGAGAGACCCAGTACTTC.

This clonotype was observed at least ten times. The chain is built from TRBV2 and TRBJ2-1; 8 bases align to TRBD2. CDR3 size: 14 residues. Germline CDR1 reads SNHLY; CDR2 reads FYNNEI. V shed 7 bases and J 8 bases; nucleotides not matched to a gene: 10. The CDR3 bases are TGTGCCAGCACCCCGGGACTAGGGAGGGATGAGCAGTTCTTC. Translated, it gives CASTPGLGRDEQFF.

This clonotype was picked up many times. The chain links TRBV2 to TRBJ1-5, with D perhaps matching TRBD1 (6 bases). Trimming pared 3 bases from V and 10 bases from J, leaving 13 bases between. CDR3 length: 13 residues. Germline V CDR1 and CDR2: SNHLY, FYNNEI. The CDR3 coding sequence is TGTGCCAGCAGTGAGGAGGGGGGCAGTCCCCAGCATTTT. Translating it yields CASSEEGGSPQHF.

With regard to this clonotype: A clone one base away is much larger, so this may be a read error. In this CDR3 the conserved last residue, phenylalanine or tryptophan, is missing, so a read error is likely. CDR3 DNA: TGTGCCAGCAGACCCGGGGGGAACACTGAAGCTTTCCTT. Translating it yields CASRPGGNTEAFL. The chain joins TRBV6-1 to TRBJ1-1; the D gene is possibly TRBD1 (5 bases). In germline, CDR1 is MNHNS, CDR2 SASEGT. The CDR3 consists of 13 residues. V was pared by 6 bases and J by 1 base, with 9 bases between.